Presented here are 27 T cell receptor beta chains from one specimen sequenced in a study of monozygotic twins with cystic fibrosis. The data were produced by immunoSEQ multiplex PCR, yet TCRdb's version contains in-frame clones alone and is incomplete. The sample comprises about 20,000 clones, about 89% of which are singletons, and about 1.6% rests with the top ten. Sequencing was carried out using blood. The receptors shown here come from a girl aged 2 to 10 with cystic fibrosis.

This clone has a single count. The V gene is TRBV23-1, the J gene TRBJ1-4; D ambiguous. TRBV23-1 is labeled an ORF, and its function is uncertain. Trimming stripped 8 bases from V and 7 bases from J, with 17 bases between. The CDR3 runs 14 residues. CDR3 nucleotides: TGCGCCAGCTGCTCCTTTCGGATAAGTGAAAAACTGTTTTTT. As protein: CASCSFRISEKLFF.

CDR3 sequence reads: CASSPGTDEAFF. Written as DNA, the CDR3 is TGTGCCAGCTCACCCGGGACAGATGAAGCTTTCTTT. The rearrangement uses TRBV18 and TRBJ1-1; 7 nucleotides align to TRBD1. Germline assignment: CDR1 KGHSH and CDR2 LQKENI. J lost 7 bases, V lost 3 bases, and 2 bases had no gene match. The CDR3 spans 12 residues.

This chain uses TRBV2 with TRBJ2-7; the D gene is possibly TRBD2 (6 bases). Germline CDR1 and CDR2: SNHLY and FYNNEI. V was shortened by 5 bases and J by 4 bases, with 21 bases between the two germline ends. The CDR3 has 16 residues. In nucleotides, the CDR3 is TGTGCCAGCAGTCCTCCCAACGGGAGAGTTTTTTACGAGCAGTACTTC. Translated, it gives CASSPPNGRVFYEQYF. Full variable domain (remainder filled in from reference TRBV2 and TRBJ2-7): EPEVTQTPSHQVTQMGQEVILRCVPISNHLYFYWYRQILGQKVEFLVSFYNNEISEKSEIFDDQFSVERPDGSNFTLKIRSTKLEDSAMYFCASSPPNGRVFYEQYFGPGTRLTVT.

This chain links TRBV19 with TRBJ1-1, with D uncertain. This CDR3 is built from 15 residues. Germline V gene sequence: CDR1 LNHDA, CDR2 SQIVND (reference sequence). The V gene lost 2 bases and the J gene lost 2 bases, with 12 bases spanning the gap. CDR3 in amino acids: CASSISLWRNTEAFF. CDR3 DNA sequence: TGTGCCAGTAGTATATCGTTGTGGAGAAACACTGAAGCTTTCTTT.

This chain connects TRBV11-3 to TRBJ2-2; no clear D gene. Germline lookup yields CDR1 SGHNT and CDR2 YENEEA. Trimming stripped 0 bases from V and 3 bases from J, with 5 bases between. The CDR3 has 14 amino acids. The CDR3 reads CASSLESDTGELFF. For the CDR3, the DNA is TGTGCCAGCAGCTTAGAATCCGACACCGGGGAGCTGTTTTTT.

The chain uses TRBV4-3 and TRBJ2-7, with 7 bases that match TRBD1. J lost 4 bases, V lost 3 bases, and 3 bases had no gene match. CDR3 length equals 13 residues. Germline CDR1 LGHNA, CDR2 YSLEER. The CDR3 is CASSQRRGYEQYF. The CDR3 DNA follows: TGCGCCAGCAGCCAGCGCAGGGGGTACGAGCAGTACTTC.

This clone was detected once. The CDR3 loop is CASSHTTGMNTEAFF. As DNA, the CDR3 is TGTGCCAGCAGCCACACGACAGGCATGAACACTGAAGCTTTCTTT. V and J are TRBV5-4 and TRBJ1-1; perhaps TRBD1 as D (6 bases). Trimming shortened V by 4 bases and J by 0 bases, and 13 bases separated the two germline ends. Germline values: CDR1 SGHNT, CDR2 YYREEE (reference sequence). The CDR3 has 15 residues.

V gene TRBV7-9 combines with J gene TRBJ1-1; 9 bases line up with TRBD1. CDR3 length: 14 residues. With 5 bases clipped from V and 7 bases from J, the junction kept 8 bases outside the gene matches. Germline CDR1 SEHNR, CDR2 FQNEAQ (reference sequence). CDR3 in DNA: TGTGCCAGCAGCCGGCGACAGGGGGGAATTGAAGCTTTCTTT. Amino acids: CASSRRQGGIEAFF. Full variable domain (rest looked up from reference TRBV7-9 and TRBJ1-1): DTGVSQNPRHKITKRGQNVTFRCDPISEHNRLYWYRQTLGQGPEFLTYFQNEAQLEKSRLLSDRFSAERPKGSFSTLEIQRTEQGDSAMYLCASSRRQGGIEAFFGQGTRLTVV.

The chain uses TRBV4-2 and TRBJ1-1; TRBD1 aligns across 8 bases. The V gene end was trimmed by 0 bases and the J gene end by 0 bases; junction bases not matched to a gene: 9. The CDR3 runs to 18 residues. From germline, CDR1 is LGHNA and CDR2 YNFKEQ. CDR3 protein: CASSQDFGQGEMNTEAFF. DNA of the CDR3: TGTGCCAGCAGCCAAGATTTCGGACAGGGCGAAATGAACACTGAAGCTTTCTTT.

This clone showed up just a few times. This chain joins TRBV10-3 and TRBJ1-1; D remains ambiguous. With 6 bases removed from V and 1 base from J, the gap between germline ends came to 6 bases. CDR1 is ENHRY, CDR2 SYGVKD, per germline. The CDR3 totals 12 residues. The CDR3 spells CAIRKENTEAFF. Written as DNA, the CDR3 is TGTGCCATCAGAAAGGAGAACACTGAAGCTTTCTTT.

This clone showed up just once. The chain is built from TRBV28 and TRBJ1-2; perhaps TRBD1 as D (5 bases). From germline, CDR1 is MDHEN and CDR2 SYDVKM. The length of the CDR3 is 15 residues. V was shortened by 7 bases and J by 5 bases, with 20 bases between the two germline ends. CDR3 sequence reads: CASTGGVDAVYGYTF. CDR3 DNA sequence: TGTGCCAGCACCGGGGGAGTGGATGCGGTATATGGCTACACCTTC.

This clone has a handful of counts. The chain joins TRBV7-2 to TRBJ1-5, with no clear D. Trimming shortened V by 3 bases and J by 3 bases, and 15 bases separated the two germline ends. CDR3 length: 16 residues. Germline CDR1 and CDR2: SGHTA and FQGNSA. CDR3 loop: CASSFTTDPSNQPQHF. The CDR3 DNA sequence: TGTGCCAGCAGCTTTACGACCGATCCCTCCAATCAGCCCCAGCATTTT.

V and J are TRBV14 and TRBJ2-7; perhaps D is TRBD1 or TRBD2 (5 bases each). Germline loops: CDR1 SGHDN, CDR2 FVKESK. The CDR3 loop spans 17 amino acids. V dropped 1 base and J dropped 2 bases, with 18 bases sitting between them. CDR3 sequence: CASSQGSSRDGPYEQYF. CDR3 nucleotide sequence: TGTGCCAGCAGCCAAGGTTCGTCCCGGGACGGACCCTACGAGCAGTACTTC. The entire variable domain, with the rest obtained from reference TRBV14 and TRBJ2-7, is as follows: EAGVTQFPSHSVIEKGQTVTLRCDPISGHDNLYWYRRVMGKEIKFLLHFVKESKQDESGMPNNRFLAERTGGTYSTLKVQPAELEDSGVYFCASSQGSSRDGPYEQYFGPGTRLTVT.

The rearrangement links TRBV5-6 to TRBJ1-2, with D tentatively TRBD1 (5 bases). V lost 0 bases and J 7 bases, leaving 13 bases between the germline ends. This CDR3 is built from 14 residues. Germline loops: CDR1 SGHDT, CDR2 YYEEEE. Here the CDR3 reads CASSLAGSRGGYTF. The CDR3 DNA is TGTGCCAGCAGCTTGGCCGGGTCAAGGGGTGGCTACACCTTC.

This clone was observed a few times. The chain combines TRBV29-1 with TRBJ1-1; no clear D. V was trimmed by 4 bases and J by 3 bases, leaving 9 bases between them. CDR3 size: 12 residues. CDR1 is SQVTM, CDR2 ANQGSEA, per germline. The DNA of the CDR3 is TGCAGCGTTGTCGGACGATACACTGAAGCTTTCTTT. It codes for CSVVGRYTEAFF.

This clone occurred once. CDR3 sequence reads: CATTVQGTGETQYF. CDR3 in DNA: TGTGCCACTACAGTTCAGGGTACGGGGGAGACCCAGTACTTC. This chain joins TRBV2 and TRBJ2-5; D tentatively reads TRBD1 or TRBD2 (5 bases each). The germline V and J ends were trimmed by 10 bases and 5 bases, with 20 bases remaining between them. The germline V gene has CDR1 SNHLY and CDR2 FYNNEI. CDR3 size: 14 residues.

This chain connects TRBV18 to TRBJ1-4; possible D gene TRBD1, 5 bases. V lost 3 bases and J 7 bases, leaving 15 bases between the germline ends. The CDR3 consists of 15 residues. The germline gives CDR1 KGHSH, CDR2 LQKENI. CDR3 sequence: CASSPSGIDGEKLFF. In DNA, the CDR3 is TGTGCCAGCTCACCCTCAGGGATCGACGGTGAAAAACTGTTTTTT.

This chain connects TRBV9 to TRBJ1-3; D is undetermined. V was trimmed by 4 bases and J by 8 bases, leaving 13 bases between them. The CDR3 totals 13 residues. CDR1 is SGDLS and CDR2 is YYNGEE in the germline V gene. CDR3 nucleotide sequence: TGTGCCAGCAGCCTCCAAACCGGTGACACCATATATTTT. Its translation: CASSLQTGDTIYF. Looking up the rest from reference TRBV9 and TRBJ1-3 gives the full variable domain: DSGVTQTPKHLITATGQRVTLRCSPRSGDLSVYWYQQSLDQGLQFLIQYYNGEERAKGNILERFSAQQFPDLHSELNLSSLELGDSALYFCASSLQTGDTIYFGEGSWLTVV.

The chain combines TRBV7-9 with TRBJ2-7; D unclear. The CDR3 is 12 residues long. Germline lookup yields CDR1 SEHNR and CDR2 FQNEAQ (reference sequence). V was shortened by 1 base and J by 5 bases, with 6 bases between the two germline ends. The CDR3 region has the DNA TGTGCCAGCAGCTTAGGAGGAGACGAGCAGTACTTC. Translated: CASSLGGDEQYF.

This chain joins TRBV5-1 and TRBJ2-5; the D is unclear. Germline V gives CDR1 SGHRS, CDR2 YFSETQ. The CDR3 totals 14 residues. V was pared by 0 bases and J by 1 base, with 7 bases between. The CDR3 DNA sequence: TGCGCCAGCAGCTTGGAGGTGGCCCAAGAGACCCAGTACTTC. Translation gives CASSLEVAQETQYF.

V and J are TRBV7-9 and TRBJ2-1; a weak D match, TRBD2 (6 bases). The CDR3 is 16 residues long. V lost 4 bases and J lost 3, with 16 bases in between. CDR1 is SEHNR and CDR2 is FQNEAQ in the germline V gene (reference sequence). The DNA of the CDR3 is TGTGCCAGCAGCTCCACACAACTAGCAGACTACAATGAGCAGTTCTTC. Translating gives CASSSTQLADYNEQFF.

The chain combines TRBV6-1 with TRBJ2-1, with TRBD1 as a possible D gene (6 bases). This CDR3 is built from 17 residues. The V end lost 4 bases, the J end lost 5 bases, and 21 bases lay between the germline ends. The germline gives CDR1 MNHNS, CDR2 SASEGT. CDR3 coding DNA: TGTGCCAGCAGTGGGGTGGTAGGGGGACGCTTAAACAATGAGCAGTTCTTC. Translated, it gives CASSGVVGGRLNNEQFF.

This clone was recorded once. This sequence joins TRBV5-5 and TRBJ2-5; either TRBD1 or TRBD2 may fit D (6 bases each). CDR1 and CDR2 from the germline V gene are SGHKS and YYEKEE (reference sequence). Trimming removed 0 bases at V and 2 bases at J, with 14 bases between. The CDR3 is made up of 16 amino acids. In nucleotides, the CDR3 is TGTGCCAGCAGCTTGGTTCCGGGGGCTCGGCAAGAGACCCAGTACTTC. As protein: CASSLVPGARQETQYF.

The chain couples TRBV10-1 to TRBJ2-3; tentative D call: TRBD2 (5 bases). The germline gives CDR1 WNHNN, CDR2 SYGVQD (reference sequence). V was cut by 0 bases and J by 2 bases, with 27 bases left in between. The CDR3 covers 21 residues. CDR3 DNA sequence: TGCGCCAGCAGTGAGTCGAGCCGGGTTAGGGTGGAGGATTACTACACAGATACGCAGTATTTT. It codes for CASSESSRVRVEDYYTDTQYF.

The genes are TRBV9 and TRBJ2-7; TRBD2 is a possible D gene (5 bases). V dropped 0 bases and J dropped 6 bases, with 13 bases sitting between them. This CDR3 has 14 residues. Germline values: CDR1 SGDLS, CDR2 YYNGEE. In nucleotides, the CDR3 is TGTGCCAGCAGCGTAGACCCACGGACTGCCGAGCAGTACTTC. It translates to CASSVDPRTAEQYF.

V is TRBV11-3 and J is TRBJ2-3, with 8 bases that match TRBD2. The CDR3 consists of 15 residues. J gave up 3 bases and V 5 bases, and 7 bases lay outside the gene matches. CDR1 is SGHNT, CDR2 YENEEA, per germline. CDR3 loop: CASSLGTSGTDTQYF. The CDR3 DNA reads as TGTGCCAGCAGCCTTGGGACTAGTGGGACAGATACGCAGTATTTT.

The chain combines TRBV28 with TRBJ2-7; no clear D gene. Trimming took 2 bases from V and 3 from J, leaving 2 bases between them. Germline V lookup: CDR1 MDHEN, CDR2 SYDVKM. The CDR3 has 11 residues. The CDR3 reads CASSLNYEQYF. DNA of the CDR3: TGTGCCAGCAGTTTAAACTACGAGCAGTACTTC.